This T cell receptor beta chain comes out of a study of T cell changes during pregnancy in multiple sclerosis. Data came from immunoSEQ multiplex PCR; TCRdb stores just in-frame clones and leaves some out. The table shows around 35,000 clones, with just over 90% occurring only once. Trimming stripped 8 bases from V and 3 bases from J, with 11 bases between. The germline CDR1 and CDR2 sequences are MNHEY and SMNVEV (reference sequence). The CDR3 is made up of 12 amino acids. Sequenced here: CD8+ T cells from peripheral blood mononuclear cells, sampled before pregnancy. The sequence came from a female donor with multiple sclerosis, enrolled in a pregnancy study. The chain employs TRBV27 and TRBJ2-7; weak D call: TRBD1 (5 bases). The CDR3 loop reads CASYGADYEQYF. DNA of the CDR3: TGTGCCAGCTATGGGGCTGACTACGAGCAGTACTTC.